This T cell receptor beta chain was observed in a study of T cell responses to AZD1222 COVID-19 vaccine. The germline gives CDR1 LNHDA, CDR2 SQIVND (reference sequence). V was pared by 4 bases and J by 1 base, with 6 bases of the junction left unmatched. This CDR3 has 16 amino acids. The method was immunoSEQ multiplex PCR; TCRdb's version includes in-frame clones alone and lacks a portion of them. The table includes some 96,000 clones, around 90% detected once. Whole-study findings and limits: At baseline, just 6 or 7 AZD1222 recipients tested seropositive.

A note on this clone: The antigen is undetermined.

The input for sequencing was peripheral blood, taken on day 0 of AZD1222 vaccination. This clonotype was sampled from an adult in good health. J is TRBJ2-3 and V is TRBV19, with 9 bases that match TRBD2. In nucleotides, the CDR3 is TGTGCCAGTAGTACTACGGCTAGCGGGGGCACAGATACGCAGTATTTT. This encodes CASSTTASGGTDTQYF.